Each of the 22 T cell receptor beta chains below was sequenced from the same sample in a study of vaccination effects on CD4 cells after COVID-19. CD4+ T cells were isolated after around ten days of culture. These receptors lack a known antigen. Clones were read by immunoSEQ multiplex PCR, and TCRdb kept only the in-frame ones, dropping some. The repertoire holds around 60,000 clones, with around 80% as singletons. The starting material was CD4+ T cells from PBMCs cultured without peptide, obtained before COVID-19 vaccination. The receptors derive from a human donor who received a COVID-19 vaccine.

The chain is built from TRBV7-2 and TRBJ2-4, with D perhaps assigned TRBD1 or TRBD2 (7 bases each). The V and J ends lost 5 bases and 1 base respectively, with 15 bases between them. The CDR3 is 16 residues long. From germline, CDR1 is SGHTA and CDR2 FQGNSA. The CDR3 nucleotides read TGTGCCAGCAGCATCAACAGGGGAGGGGCCAAAAACATTCAGTACTTC. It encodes CASSINRGGAKNIQYF.

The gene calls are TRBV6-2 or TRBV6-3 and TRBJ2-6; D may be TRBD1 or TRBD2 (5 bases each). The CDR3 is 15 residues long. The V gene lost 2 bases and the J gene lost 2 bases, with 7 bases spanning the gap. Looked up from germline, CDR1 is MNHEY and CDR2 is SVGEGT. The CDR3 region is CASSYGGTGANVLTF. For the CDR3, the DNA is TGTGCCAGCAGTTACGGGGGTACTGGGGCCAACGTCCTGACTTTC.

The CDR3 nucleotides are TGTGCCAGTAGACCCGGGACAGGGGCCGACTATGGCTACACCTTC. Translated, it gives CASRPGTGADYGYTF. V and J are TRBV19 and TRBJ1-2; 10 bases line up with TRBD1. Trimming took 6 bases from V and 3 from J; bases not matched to a gene: 7. Germline V gives CDR1 LNHDA, CDR2 SQIVND (reference sequence). The CDR3 contains 15 residues.

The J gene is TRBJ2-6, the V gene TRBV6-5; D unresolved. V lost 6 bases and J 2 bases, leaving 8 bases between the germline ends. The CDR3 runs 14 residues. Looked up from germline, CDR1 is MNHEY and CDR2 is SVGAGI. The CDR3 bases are TGTGCCAGCAGCACCCCAGCTGGGGCCAACGTCCTGACTTTC. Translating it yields CASSTPAGANVLTF.

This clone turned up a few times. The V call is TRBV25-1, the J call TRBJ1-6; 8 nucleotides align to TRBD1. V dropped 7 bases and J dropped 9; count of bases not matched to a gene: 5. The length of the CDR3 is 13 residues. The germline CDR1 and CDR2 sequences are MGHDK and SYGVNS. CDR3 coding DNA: TGTGCCAGCACCCACGGACAGGGTTCACCCCTCCACTTT. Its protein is CASTHGQGSPLHF. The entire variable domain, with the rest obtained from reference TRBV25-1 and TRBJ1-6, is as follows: EADIYQTPRYLVIGTGKKITLECSQTMGHDKMYWYQQDPGMELHLIHYSYGVNSTEKGDLSSESTVSRIRTEHFPLTLESARPSHTSQYLCASTHGQGSPLHFGNGTRLTVT.

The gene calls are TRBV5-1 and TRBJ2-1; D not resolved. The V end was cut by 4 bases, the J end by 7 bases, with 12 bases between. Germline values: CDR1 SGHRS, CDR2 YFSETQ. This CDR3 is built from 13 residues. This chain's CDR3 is CASSISWGNEQFF. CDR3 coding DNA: TGCGCCAGCAGCATTAGCTGGGGAAATGAGCAGTTCTTC.

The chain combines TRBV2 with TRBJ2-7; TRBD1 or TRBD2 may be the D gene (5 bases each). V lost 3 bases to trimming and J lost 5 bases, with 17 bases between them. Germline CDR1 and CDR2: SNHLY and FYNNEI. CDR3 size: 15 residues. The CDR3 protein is CASSDVQGVMDEQYV. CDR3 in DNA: TGTGCCAGCAGTGACGTCCAGGGAGTTATGGACGAGCAGTACGTC.

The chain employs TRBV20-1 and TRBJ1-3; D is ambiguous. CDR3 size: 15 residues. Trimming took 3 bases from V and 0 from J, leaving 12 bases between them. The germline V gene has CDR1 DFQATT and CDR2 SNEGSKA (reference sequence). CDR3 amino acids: CSASKDGLSGNTIYF. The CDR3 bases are TGCAGTGCTAGTAAAGACGGGCTCTCTGGAAACACCATATATTTT.

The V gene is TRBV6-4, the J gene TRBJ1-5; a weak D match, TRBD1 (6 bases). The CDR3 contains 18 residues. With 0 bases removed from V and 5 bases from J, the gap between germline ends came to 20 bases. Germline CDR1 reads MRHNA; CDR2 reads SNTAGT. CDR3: CASSDSNPQGHPYQPQHF. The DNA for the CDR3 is TGTGCCAGCAGTGACTCGAATCCTCAGGGACACCCCTATCAGCCCCAGCATTTT.

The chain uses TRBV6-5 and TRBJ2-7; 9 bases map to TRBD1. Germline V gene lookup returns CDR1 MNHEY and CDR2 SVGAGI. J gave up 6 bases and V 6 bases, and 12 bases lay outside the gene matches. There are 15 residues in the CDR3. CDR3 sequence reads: CASSLSGTGRGEQYV. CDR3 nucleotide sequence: TGTGCCAGCAGCCTATCGGGGACAGGGCGGGGCGAGCAGTACGTC.

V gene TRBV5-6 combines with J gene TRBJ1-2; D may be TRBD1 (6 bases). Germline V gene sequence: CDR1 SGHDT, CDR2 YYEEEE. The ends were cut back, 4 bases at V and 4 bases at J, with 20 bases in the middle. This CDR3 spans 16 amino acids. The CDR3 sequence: CASSRRTAYLSYGYTF. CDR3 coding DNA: TGTGCCAGCAGCCGCAGGACAGCTTACCTTAGCTATGGCTACACCTTC.

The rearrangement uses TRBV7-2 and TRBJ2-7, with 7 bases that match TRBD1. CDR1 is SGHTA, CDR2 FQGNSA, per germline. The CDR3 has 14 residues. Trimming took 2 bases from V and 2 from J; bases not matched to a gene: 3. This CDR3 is CASSLIQGAYEQYV. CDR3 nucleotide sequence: TGTGCCAGCAGCTTAATCCAGGGGGCCTACGAGCAGTACGTC.

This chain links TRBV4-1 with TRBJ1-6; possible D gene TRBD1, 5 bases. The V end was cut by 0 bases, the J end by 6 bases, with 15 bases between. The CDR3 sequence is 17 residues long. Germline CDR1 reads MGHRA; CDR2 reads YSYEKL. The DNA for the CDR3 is TGCGCCAGCAGCCAAGATAGTTACAGGATCGCTAATTCACCCCTCCACTTT. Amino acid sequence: CASSQDSYRIANSPLHF.

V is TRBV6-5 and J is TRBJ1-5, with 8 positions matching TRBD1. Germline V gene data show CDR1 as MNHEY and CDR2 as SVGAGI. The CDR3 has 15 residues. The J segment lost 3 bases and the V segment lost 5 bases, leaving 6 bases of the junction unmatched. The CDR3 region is CASSPDRADNQPQHF. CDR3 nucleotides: TGTGCCAGCAGTCCGGACAGGGCCGACAATCAGCCCCAGCATTTT.

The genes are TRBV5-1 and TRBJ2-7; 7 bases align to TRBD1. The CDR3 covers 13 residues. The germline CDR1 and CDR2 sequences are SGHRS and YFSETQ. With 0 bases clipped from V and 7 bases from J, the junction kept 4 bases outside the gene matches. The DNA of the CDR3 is TGCGCCAGCAGCTTGGAGGCAGGGGGAGAGCAGTACGTC. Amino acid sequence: CASSLEAGGEQYV.

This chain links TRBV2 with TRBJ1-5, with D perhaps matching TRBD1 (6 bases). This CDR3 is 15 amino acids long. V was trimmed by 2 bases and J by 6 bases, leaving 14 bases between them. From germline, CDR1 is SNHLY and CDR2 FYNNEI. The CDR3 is CASSERAGVRQPQHF. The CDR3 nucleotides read TGTGCCAGCAGTGAACGGGCAGGGGTACGTCAGCCCCAGCATTTT.

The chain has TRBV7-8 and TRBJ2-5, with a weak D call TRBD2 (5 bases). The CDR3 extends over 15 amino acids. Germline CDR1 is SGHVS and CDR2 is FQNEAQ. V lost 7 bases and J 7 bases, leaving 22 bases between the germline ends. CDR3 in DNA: TGTGCCAGCAACAATCTTAGAGAGGTCGCGGGGACCCAGTACTTC. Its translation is CASNNLREVAGTQYF.

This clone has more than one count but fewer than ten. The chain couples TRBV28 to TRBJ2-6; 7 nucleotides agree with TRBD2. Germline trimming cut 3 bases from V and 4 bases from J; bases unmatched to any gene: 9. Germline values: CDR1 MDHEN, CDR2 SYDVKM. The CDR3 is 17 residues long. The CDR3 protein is CASSFGGKGRGANVLTF. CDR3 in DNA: TGTGCCAGCAGTTTCGGGGGGAAGGGTCGAGGGGCCAACGTCCTGACTTTC.

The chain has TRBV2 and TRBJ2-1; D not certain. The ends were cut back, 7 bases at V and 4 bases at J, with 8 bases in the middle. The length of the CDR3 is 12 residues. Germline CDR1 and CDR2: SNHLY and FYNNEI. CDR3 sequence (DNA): TGTGCCAGCATTCCAGAATACAATGAGCAGTTCTTC. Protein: CASIPEYNEQFF. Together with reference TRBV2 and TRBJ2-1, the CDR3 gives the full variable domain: EPEVTQTPSHQVTQMGQEVILRCVPISNHLYFYWYRQILGQKVEFLVSFYNNEISEKSEIFDDQFSVERPDGSNFTLKIRSTKLEDSAMYFCASIPEYNEQFFGPGTRLTVL.

The CDR3 DNA sequence: TGTGCCAGCAGTTTTTGGCAATCAACTAATGAAAAACTGTTTTTT. Its protein product is CASSFWQSTNEKLFF. The chain has TRBV28 and TRBJ1-4; D is unclear. The V end was cut by 3 bases, the J end by 0 bases, with 8 bases between. Germline V lookup: CDR1 MDHEN, CDR2 SYDVKM. The CDR3 is 15 amino acids.

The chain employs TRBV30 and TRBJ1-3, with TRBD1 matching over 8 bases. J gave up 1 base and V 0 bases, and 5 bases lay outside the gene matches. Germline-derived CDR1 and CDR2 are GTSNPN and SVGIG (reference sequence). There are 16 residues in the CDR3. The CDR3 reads CAWSVSRTGSGNTIYF. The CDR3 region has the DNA TGTGCCTGGAGTGTAAGCCGGACAGGGTCTGGAAACACCATATATTTT.

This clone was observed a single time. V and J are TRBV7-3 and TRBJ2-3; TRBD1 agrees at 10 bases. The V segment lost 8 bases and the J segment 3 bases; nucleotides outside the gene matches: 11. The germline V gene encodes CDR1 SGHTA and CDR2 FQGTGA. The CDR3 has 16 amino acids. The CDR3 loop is CASSHATGGWTDTQYF. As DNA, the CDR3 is TGTGCCAGCTCCCACGCGACAGGGGGCTGGACAGATACGCAGTATTTT. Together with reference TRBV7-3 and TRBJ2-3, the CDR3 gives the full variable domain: GAGVSQTPSNKVTEKGKYVELRCDPISGHTALYWYRQSLGQGPEFLIYFQGTGAADDSGLPNDRFFAVRPEGSVSTLKIQRTERGDSAVYLCASSHATGGWTDTQYFGPGTRLTVL.